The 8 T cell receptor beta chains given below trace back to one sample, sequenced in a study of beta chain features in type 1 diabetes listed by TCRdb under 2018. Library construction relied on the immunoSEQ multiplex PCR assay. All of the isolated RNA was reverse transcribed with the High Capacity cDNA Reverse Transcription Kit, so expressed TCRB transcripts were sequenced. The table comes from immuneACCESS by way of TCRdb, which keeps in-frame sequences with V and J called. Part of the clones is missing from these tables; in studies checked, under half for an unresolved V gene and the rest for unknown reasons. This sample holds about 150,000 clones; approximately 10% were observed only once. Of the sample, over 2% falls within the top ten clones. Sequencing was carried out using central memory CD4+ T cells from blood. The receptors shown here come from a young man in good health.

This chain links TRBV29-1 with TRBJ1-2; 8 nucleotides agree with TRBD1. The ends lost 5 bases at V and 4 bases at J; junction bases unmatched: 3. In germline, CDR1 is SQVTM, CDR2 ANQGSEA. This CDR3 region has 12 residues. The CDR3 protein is CSVKTGAYGYTF. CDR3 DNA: TGCAGCGTTAAGACAGGGGCCTATGGCTACACCTTC.

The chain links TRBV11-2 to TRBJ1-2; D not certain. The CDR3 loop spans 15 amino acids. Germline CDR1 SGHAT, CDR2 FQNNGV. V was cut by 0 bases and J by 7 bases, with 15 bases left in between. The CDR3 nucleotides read TGTGCCAGCAGCTTAGAGCCGTCCCCGGCCTCTGGCTACACCTTC. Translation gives CASSLEPSPASGYTF.

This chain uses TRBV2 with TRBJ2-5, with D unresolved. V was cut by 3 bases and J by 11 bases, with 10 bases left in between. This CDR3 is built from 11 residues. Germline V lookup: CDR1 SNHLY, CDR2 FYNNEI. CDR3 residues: CASSETRVQYF. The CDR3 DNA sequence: TGTGCCAGCAGTGAGACCCGGGTTCAGTACTTC.

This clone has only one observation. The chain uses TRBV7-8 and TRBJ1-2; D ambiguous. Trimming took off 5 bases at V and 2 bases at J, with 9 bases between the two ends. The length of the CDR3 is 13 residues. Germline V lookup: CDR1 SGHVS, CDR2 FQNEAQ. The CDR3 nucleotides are TGTGCCAGCAGCCCCGAAGTAAACTATGGCTACACCTTC. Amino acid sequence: CASSPEVNYGYTF.

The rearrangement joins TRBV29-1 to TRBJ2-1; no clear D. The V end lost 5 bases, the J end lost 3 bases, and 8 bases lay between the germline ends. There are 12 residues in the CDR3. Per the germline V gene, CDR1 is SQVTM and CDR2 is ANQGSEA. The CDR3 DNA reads TGCAGCGTTCAAGGGAACTACAATGAGCAGTTCTTC. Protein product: CSVQGNYNEQFF.

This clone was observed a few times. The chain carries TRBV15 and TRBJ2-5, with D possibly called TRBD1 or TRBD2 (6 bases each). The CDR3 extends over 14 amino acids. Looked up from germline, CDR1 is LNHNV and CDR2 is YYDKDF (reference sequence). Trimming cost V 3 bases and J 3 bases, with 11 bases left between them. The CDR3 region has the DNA TGTGCCACCAGCAGGAAGGGGGGAAAAGAGACCCAGTACTTC. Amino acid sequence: CATSRKGGKETQYF.

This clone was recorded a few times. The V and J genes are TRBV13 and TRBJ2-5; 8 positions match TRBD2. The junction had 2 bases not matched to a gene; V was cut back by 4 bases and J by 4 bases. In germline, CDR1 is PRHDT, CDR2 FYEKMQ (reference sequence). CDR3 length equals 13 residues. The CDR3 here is CASSSLAGETQYF. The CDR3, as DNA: TGTGCCAGCAGCTCGCTAGCGGGAGAGACCCAGTACTTC.

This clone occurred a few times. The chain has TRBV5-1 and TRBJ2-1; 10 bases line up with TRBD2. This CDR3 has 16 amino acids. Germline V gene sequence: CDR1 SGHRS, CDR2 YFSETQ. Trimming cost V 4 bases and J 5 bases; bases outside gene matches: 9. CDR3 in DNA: TGCGCCAGCAGCCCCCAAACTAGCGGGGCAAACAATGAGCAGTTCTTC. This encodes CASSPQTSGANNEQFF. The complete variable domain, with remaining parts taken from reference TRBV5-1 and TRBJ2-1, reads KAGVTQTPRYLIKTRGQQVTLSCSPISGHRSVSWYQQTPGQGLQFLFEYFSETQRNKGNFPGRFSGRQFSNSRSEMNVSTLELGDSALYLCASSPQTSGANNEQFFGPGTRLTVL.